This T cell receptor (beta chain) is from a study of control samples from healthy donors and cancer patients. Clones were read by immunoSEQ multiplex PCR, and TCRdb kept only the in-frame ones, dropping some. In the table there are roughly 100,000 clones, around nine tenths of which are singletons. CDR1 and CDR2 (germline): SEHNR, FQNEAQ (reference sequence). Unmatched junction bases numbered 10, after V lost 5 bases and J lost 1 base. This CDR3 spans 17 amino acids. The sequence came from a man aged 25-45 years in good health. Sequencing input: blood. The chain couples TRBV7-9 to TRBJ2-1; 8 nucleotides align to TRBD1. The CDR3 sequence: CASSPHGRDRSYNEQFF. For the CDR3, the DNA is TGTGCCAGCAGCCCTCACGGCCGGGACAGGTCCTACAATGAGCAGTTCTTC.